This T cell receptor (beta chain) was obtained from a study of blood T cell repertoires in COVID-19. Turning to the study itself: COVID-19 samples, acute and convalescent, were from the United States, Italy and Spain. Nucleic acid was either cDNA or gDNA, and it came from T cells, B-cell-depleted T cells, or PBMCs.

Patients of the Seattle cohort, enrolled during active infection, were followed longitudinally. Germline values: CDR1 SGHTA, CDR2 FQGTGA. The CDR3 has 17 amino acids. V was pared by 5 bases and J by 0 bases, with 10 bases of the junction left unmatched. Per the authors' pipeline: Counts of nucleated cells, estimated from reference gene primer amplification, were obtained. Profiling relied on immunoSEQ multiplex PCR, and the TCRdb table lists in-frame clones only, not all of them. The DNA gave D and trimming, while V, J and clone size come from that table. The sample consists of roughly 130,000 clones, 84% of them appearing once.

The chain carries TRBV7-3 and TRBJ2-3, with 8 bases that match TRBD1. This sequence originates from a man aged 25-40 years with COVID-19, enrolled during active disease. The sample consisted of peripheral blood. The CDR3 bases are TGTGCCAGCAGCCTTAAATTGGGGGACAGGAGCACAGATACGCAGTATTTT. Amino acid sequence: CASSLKLGDRSTDTQYF.